This TCR beta chain was documented in a study of T cell changes during pregnancy in multiple sclerosis. The V end lost 3 bases, the J end lost 5 bases, and 13 bases lay between the germline ends. CDR3 size: 15 residues. CDR1 and CDR2 (germline): LNHDA, SQIVND (reference sequence). This clone was observed once. TCRdb's copy holds only in-frame clones and misses some; the assay was immunoSEQ multiplex PCR. The sample holds under 130,000 clones, approximately 91% seen once. The sequence was obtained from a female donor with multiple sclerosis, enrolled in a pregnancy study. The V call is TRBV19, the J call TRBJ2-2; weak D call: TRBD2 (6 bases). The sequences come from peripheral blood, collected after pregnancy. CDR3 protein: CASSMVLGGTGELFF. CDR3 nucleotide sequence: TGTGCCAGTAGTATGGTCCTCGGGGGTACCGGGGAGCTGTTTTTT.